A single sample gave rise to the 3 T cell receptor beta chains below, sequenced in a study of blood T cells in healthy people across ages. A J-beta primer mix and a sample-barcoded 5' primer were used in a second PCR of roughly 7 to 12 cycles. MiXCR, applied by TCRdb to the 5' RACE reads, yields one record per CDR3 protein. The sample consists of roughly 560,000 distinct CDR3 sequences, approximately 25% of them appearing once. The same sample was also used in a study of T cells of mothers and their children.

Material: blood. These receptors came from a boy between 10 and 17 years old in good health.

In its sample, this clonotype was seen many times. CDR3 DNA sequence: TGTGCCAGCAGTCAACGGACCTACAATGAGCAGTTCTTC. Protein product: CASSQRTYNEQFF. The chain joins TRBV7-9 to TRBJ2-1; D uncertain. V lost 6 bases, J lost 2 bases, and 8 bases lay in between. This CDR3 comprises 13 residues. CDR1 SEHNR and CDR2 FQNEAQ come from the germline V gene (reference sequence).

DNA of the CDR3: TGTGCCAGCAGTGGCCCCCGGGATACGCAGTATTTT. The encoded protein is CASSGPRDTQYF. The V and J genes are TRBV7-9 and TRBJ2-3; D uncertain. Germline-derived CDR1 and CDR2 are SEHNR and FQNEAQ (reference sequence). The V end was cut by 6 bases, the J end by 6 bases, with 10 bases between. There are 12 residues in the CDR3.

This clonotype was seen more than once but under ten times. The gene calls are TRBV7-9 and TRBJ2-5; D is unresolved. Germline V gene data show CDR1 as SEHNR and CDR2 as FQNEAQ (reference sequence). The CDR3 consists of 13 residues. V dropped 9 bases and J dropped 5 bases, with 16 bases sitting between them. This CDR3 is CARAPLSGETQYF. The CDR3 DNA reads TGTGCCAGGGCGCCCCTGAGTGGTGAGACCCAGTACTTC.